The clone carrying this TCR beta chain showed up just a few times. Its matching antigen is unknown. From blood CD8+ and CD4+ T cells, TCR beta sequences were generated. Each Susac syndrome patient had definite or probable disease by recently defined criteria. Reverse transcription of about 0.5 to 1 ug RNA used random hexamers. Across 54 Vbeta and 13 Jbeta, TCR beta CDR3 was amplified with immunoSEQ multiplex PCR. TCRdb re-analysed the immunoSEQ multiplex PCR reads in MiXCR, keeping a single row per CDR3 protein. This sample has more than 150,000 distinct CDR3 sequences, with 90% to 95% found just once. The source of the sample is a study of CD8 T cells in Susac syndrome. Study-wide results and caveats: The CD4+ T cell repertoires from Susac syndrome exhibited no clonal expansion.

Germline CDR1 KGHSH, CDR2 LQKENI. The CDR3 extends over 12 amino acids. V was clipped by 1 base and J by 8 bases, with 8 bases between them. The chain uses TRBV18 and TRBJ1-2, with D perhaps TRBD1 (6 bases). This clonotype was obtained from a human donor with Susac syndrome. Material: CD4+ T cells from PBMCs. The CDR3 DNA sequence: TGTGCCAGCTCACCACTCGGGGGCGGCTACACCTTC. Protein sequence: CASSPLGGGYTF. The whole variable domain, remainder taken from reference TRBV18 and TRBJ1-2, is NAGVMQNPRHLVRRRGQEARLRCSPMKGHSHVYWYRQLPEEGLKFMVYLQKENIIDESGMPKERFSAEFPKEGPSILRIQQVVRGDSAAYFCASSPLGGGYTFGSGTRLTVV.